The clone carrying this T cell receptor (beta chain) was observed a handful of times. Its antigen is not identified. The germline CDR1 and CDR2 sequences are MNHEY and SVGAGI. This CDR3 has 14 residues. V lost 2 bases and J lost 8; bases outside the gene matches: 7. The sample belongs to a study of cytomegalovirus exposure and HLA in healthy donors. Whole-study findings and limits: A later analysis reportedly found that, within productive TCRs, an Asian-associated ancestry cluster had fewer N-insertions than the mean observed across the roughly 610 donors.

The PCR was carried out with 60 Vbeta primers and 13 Jbeta primers. TCRdb keeps only in-frame clones here, not all; method: immunoSEQ multiplex PCR. The table has roughly 170,000 clones, 78% seen once. What was sequenced was PBMCs. The origin of this receptor is a woman aged 50 to 60 in good health and CMV-seropositive. This sequence joins TRBV6-5 and TRBJ1-2, with 8 bases matching TRBD1. The CDR3 DNA reads as TGTGCCAGCAGTTACGCGGACAGGGTGGACGGCTACACCTTC. This codes for CASSYADRVDGYTF.